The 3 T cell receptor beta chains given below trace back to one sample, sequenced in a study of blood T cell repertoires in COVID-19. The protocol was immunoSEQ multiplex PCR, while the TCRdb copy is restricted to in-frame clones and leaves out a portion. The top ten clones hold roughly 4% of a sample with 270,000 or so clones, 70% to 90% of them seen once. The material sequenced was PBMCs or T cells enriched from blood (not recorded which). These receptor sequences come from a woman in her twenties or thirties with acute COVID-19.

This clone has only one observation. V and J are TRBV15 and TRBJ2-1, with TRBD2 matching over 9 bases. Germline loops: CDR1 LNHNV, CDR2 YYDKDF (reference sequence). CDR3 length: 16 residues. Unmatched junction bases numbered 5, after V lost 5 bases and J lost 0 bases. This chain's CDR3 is CATSGGLARSYNEQFF. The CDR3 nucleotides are TGTGCCACCAGCGGGGGACTAGCCCGCTCCTACAATGAGCAGTTCTTC.

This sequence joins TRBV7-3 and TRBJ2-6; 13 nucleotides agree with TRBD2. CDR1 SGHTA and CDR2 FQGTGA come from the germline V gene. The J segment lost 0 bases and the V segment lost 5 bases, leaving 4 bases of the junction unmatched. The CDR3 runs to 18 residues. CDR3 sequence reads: CASSPRLAGGSGANVLTF. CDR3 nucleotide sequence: TGTGCCAGCAGCCCCCGACTAGCGGGAGGCTCTGGGGCCAACGTCCTGACTTTC.

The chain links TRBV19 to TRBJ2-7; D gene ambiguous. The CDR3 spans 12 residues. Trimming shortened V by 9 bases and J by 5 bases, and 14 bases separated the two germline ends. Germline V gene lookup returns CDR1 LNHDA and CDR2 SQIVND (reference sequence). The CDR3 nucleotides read TGTGCCAGCCGTATCTCTGACAACGAGCAGTACTTC. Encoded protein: CASRISDNEQYF. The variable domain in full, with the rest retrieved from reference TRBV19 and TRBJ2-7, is DGGITQSPKYLFRKEGQNVTLSCEQNLNHDAMYWYRQDPGQGLRLIYYSQIVNDFQKGDIAEGYSVSREKKESFPLTVTSAQKNPTAFYLCASRISDNEQYFGPGTRLTVT.